What follows is one TCR beta chain and its context. A junction end diverges from the germline sequence, so it may reflect a read error. Memory CD4+ cells were defined as CD4+CD45RO+CD25-. Per the germline V gene, CDR1 is SGHRS and CDR2 is YFSETQ. The CDR3 is 14 residues long. From the 5' RACE reads, TCRdb called clonotypes with MiXCR, one entry per CDR3 protein. The table shows 5,000 to 6,500 distinct CDR3 sequences, with approximately 60% occurring only once. The sequenced sample was tumor-infiltrating memory CD4+ T cells sorted from the breast tumor. Subset here: memory CD4+ T cells, CD4+CD45RO+CD25-. The receptor comes from a female donor with breast cancer. The chain uses TRBV5-1 and TRBJ2-3, with 10 bases matching TRBD2. CDR3 amino acids: CVSTDSGGADTQYF. In DNA, the CDR3 is TGCGTCAGCACCGACAGCGGGGGGGCAGATACGCAGTATTTT.